The present entry profiles one TCR beta chain with its context. Its antigen has not been determined. Base qualities are not recorded, but no much larger clone differs from it by a single base. The CDR3 numbers 16 residues from cysteine through phenylalanine. Only CDR3 DNA remains: 48 bases, in frame from the first base. For CDR1 and CDR2, the germline V gene (reference sequence) lists SEHNR and FQNEAQ. Germline trimming amounts to 1 base on V and 5 bases on J, with 6 as the count of junction bases outside the gene matches. The library relied on 5' RACE. TCRdb names Illumina HiSeq 2500 as the instrument used. The second PCR ran for about 6 to 11 cycles and used a J-beta primer mix along with a sample-barcoded 5' primer. Each TCR beta cDNA molecule received a unique molecular identifier from a template-switch 5' adaptor carrying 12 random nucleotides. Each sample yielded at least 3 million CDR3-containing paired-end reads. All of the RNA was converted into first-strand cDNA using the Mint cDNA synthesis kit, with a TRBC-specific oligonucleotide serving as the primer. All cDNA was treated with uracil-DNA glycosylase and then went through a first 18-cycle PCR with the universal primers M1SS and BC2_uni_R. The original pipeline was this. For normalization, 1 million high-quality reads, each with a distinct molecular identifier, were randomly selected from each sample. Instead of being binned into consensus sequences, reads with shared molecular identifiers were discarded. MiTCR, run with a Q25 quality threshold and the strictest error-elimination algorithm, handled CDR3 identification, clonotype clustering and error correction. A nonparametric unseen species model using Euler transformation provided a lower-bound estimate of total TCR beta diversity. The raw public data were reprocessed by TCRdb itself: fastp quality trimming at Q25, MiXCR clonotype calling, in-frame beta chains only. Every distinct CDR3 protein forms one entry, paired with its most common genes and DNA. It is TCRdb's table, rather than the study itself, that gives the V and J calls and clone size. This sample lists 1 million or so distinct CDR3 sequences; about 25% were detected once. The ten largest make up approximately 0.71% of the sample.

These data are taken from a study of blood T cells in healthy people across ages (dated by TCRdb to the mid-2010s). A note on the overall study: Template switching captured roughly one uniquely barcoded TCR beta cDNA molecule per two T cells in model experiments. To track age-related changes in TCR beta repertoire diversity, the study relied on deep sequencing normalized with unique cDNA molecular identifiers. Four age groups were formed from the donors: young (average 16 years), middle-aged (approximately 41), aged (about 68) and long-lived (less than 85). Using the same blood draw, the study looked at two additional independent replicas of 1 million unique cDNA reads for two donors, one aged 18 to 30 and the other aged 80 or older.

General conclusions and limits of the study: Donor CMV infection status was unknown, potentially confounding age-related changes in expanded clonotypes. There was a strong correlation between observed TCR beta diversity and the percentage of naive T cells measured by flow cytometry. Estimates of total diversity based on one million sequenced T cells were regarded as lower bounds and as underestimates. Since profiling was done on bulk unsorted PBMCs, naive and antigen-experienced compartments could not be conclusively compared. As age increased, observed TCR beta diversity per million T cells dropped in a roughly linear way, and a significant reduction was already evident by age about 40. Compared with the aged group, the long-lived group had more naive CD4+ T cells, fewer expanded clones and increased TCR diversity, suggesting age selection.

The 39 donors, aged roughly 6 to 90 years, were systemically healthy Caucasian individuals from Russia. Each donor gave approximately 9.4 milliliters of peripheral blood, drawn into EDTA-treated Vacutainer tubes. Ficoll-Paque density-gradient centrifugation was used to isolate PBMCs, with at least 6.5 million per sample. Trizol reagent was used to extract total RNA from PBMCs, with at least 5 micrograms per sample. For every donor, an aliquot of PBMCs went through flow cytometry to measure the percentages of naive CD45RAhigh/CD27high T cells. The same sample was also used in a study of T cells of mothers and their children. Per the second study: Nine systemically healthy Caucasian individuals served as donors, namely three mothers together with their six children. cDNA synthesis consumed the entire amount of extracted RNA, loaded at about 1.6 ug RNA in each 15 ul reaction. In the second PCR, sample barcodes and 2-4 random nucleotides were introduced via the M1S primer. More than 8.5 million TCR beta CDR3 reads were obtained from each mother, and about 3 million reads were obtained from each child. Thymic selection shapes the output of TCR recombination in a similar way in related and unrelated pairs, and inherited differences have a minor effect. Normalized repertoire overlap in related mother-child pairs was always slightly higher than in unrelated mother-child pairs, but the difference was never significant. Persistent microchimeric T cell clones were not detected, at a sensitivity of around 100 clones per million clonotypes. To look for features that set related mother-child pairs apart from unrelated individuals, the researchers ran deep NGS to compare the TCR beta repertoires of mothers and children. Mothers averaged approximately 41 +/- 4 years of age and children averaged about 10 +/- 4 years. After adapter ligation was performed with NEBNext reagents, the libraries were sequenced on an Illumina HiSeq 2000 with 100+100 nt paired-end reads. To prevent cross-contamination, the mother and child libraries were prepared a month apart and were sequenced in separate runs. For each donor, between about 500,000 and 2,200,000 distinct TCR beta clonotypes were identified. Naive TCR beta clonotypes were estimated from low-frequency clonotypes matched to each donor's FACS-determined naive share, without sorting.

This clonotype was sampled from a girl aged 2 to 9 in good health. The chain is encoded by TRBV7-9 joined to TRBJ2-1; the central 9 bases match TRBD2. The source material was blood. The bases are TGTGCCAGCAGCTTAGGTCCCCTAGCGGGGAACAATGAGCAGTTCTTC. It translates to CASSLGPLAGNNEQFF. The variable domain in full, with residues beyond the CDR3 obtained from the reference TRBV7-9 and TRBJ2-1 genes, is DTGVSQNPRHKITKRGQNVTFRCDPISEHNRLYWYRQTLGQGPEFLTYFQNEAQLEKSRLLSDRFSAERPKGSFSTLEIQRTEQGDSAMYLCASSLGPLAGNNEQFFGPGTRLTVL.